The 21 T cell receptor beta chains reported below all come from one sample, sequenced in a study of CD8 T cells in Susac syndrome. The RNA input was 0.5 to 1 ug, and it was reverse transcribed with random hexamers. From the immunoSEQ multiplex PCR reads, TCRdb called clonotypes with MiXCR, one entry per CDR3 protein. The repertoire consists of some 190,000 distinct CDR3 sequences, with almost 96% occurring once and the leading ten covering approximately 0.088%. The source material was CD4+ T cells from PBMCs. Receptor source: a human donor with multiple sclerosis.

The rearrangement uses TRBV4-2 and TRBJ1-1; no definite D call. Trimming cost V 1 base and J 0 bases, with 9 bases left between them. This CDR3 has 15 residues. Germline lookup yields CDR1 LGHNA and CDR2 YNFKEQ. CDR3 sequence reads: CASSQGMFMNTEAFF. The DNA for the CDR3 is TGTGCCAGCAGCCAAGGGATGTTTATGAACACTGAAGCTTTCTTT.

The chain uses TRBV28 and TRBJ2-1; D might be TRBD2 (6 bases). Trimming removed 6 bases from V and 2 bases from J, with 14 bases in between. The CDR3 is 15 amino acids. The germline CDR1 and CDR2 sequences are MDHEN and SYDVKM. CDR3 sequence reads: CASRDSGRTYNEQFF. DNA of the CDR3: TGTGCCAGCAGAGATAGCGGAAGAACCTACAATGAGCAGTTCTTC.

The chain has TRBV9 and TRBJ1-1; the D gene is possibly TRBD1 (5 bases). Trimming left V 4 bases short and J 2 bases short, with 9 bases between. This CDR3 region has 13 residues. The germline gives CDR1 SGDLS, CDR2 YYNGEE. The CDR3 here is CASSPDSNTEAFF. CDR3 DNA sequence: TGTGCCAGCAGCCCCGACAGTAACACTGAAGCTTTCTTT.

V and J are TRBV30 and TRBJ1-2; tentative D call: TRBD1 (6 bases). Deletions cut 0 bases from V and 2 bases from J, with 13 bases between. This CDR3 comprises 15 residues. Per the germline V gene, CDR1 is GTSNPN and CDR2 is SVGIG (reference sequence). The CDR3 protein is CAWSVVGGSNYGYTF. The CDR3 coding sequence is TGTGCCTGGAGTGTTGTAGGGGGTAGCAACTATGGCTACACCTTC.

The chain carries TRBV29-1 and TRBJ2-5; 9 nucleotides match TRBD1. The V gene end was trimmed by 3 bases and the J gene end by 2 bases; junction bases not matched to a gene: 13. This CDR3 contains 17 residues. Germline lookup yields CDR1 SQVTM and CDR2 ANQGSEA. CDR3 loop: CSVDGGAGTGSQETQYF. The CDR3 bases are TGCAGCGTTGATGGGGGAGCCGGGACAGGGTCACAAGAGACCCAGTACTTC.

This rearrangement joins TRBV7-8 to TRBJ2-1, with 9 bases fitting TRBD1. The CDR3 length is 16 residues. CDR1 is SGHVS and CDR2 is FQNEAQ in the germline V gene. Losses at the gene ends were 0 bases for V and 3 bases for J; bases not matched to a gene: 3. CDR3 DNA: TGTGCCAGCAGCTTAGCGAGGACAGGGGTCTACAATGAGCAGTTCTTC. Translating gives CASSLARTGVYNEQFF.

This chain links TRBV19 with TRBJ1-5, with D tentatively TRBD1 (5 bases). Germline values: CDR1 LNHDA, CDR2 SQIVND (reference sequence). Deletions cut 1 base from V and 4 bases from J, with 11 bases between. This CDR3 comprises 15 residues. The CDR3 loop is CASSIAGNGNQPQHF. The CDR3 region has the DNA TGTGCCAGTAGTATAGCAGGGAACGGGAATCAGCCCCAGCATTTT.

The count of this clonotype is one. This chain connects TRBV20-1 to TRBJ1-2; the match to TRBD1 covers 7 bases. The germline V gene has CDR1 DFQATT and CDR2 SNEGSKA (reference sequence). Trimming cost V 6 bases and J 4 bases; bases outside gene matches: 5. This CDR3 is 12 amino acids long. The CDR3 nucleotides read TGCAGTGCGGGGACAGTTGCCTATGGCTACACCTTC. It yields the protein CSAGTVAYGYTF.

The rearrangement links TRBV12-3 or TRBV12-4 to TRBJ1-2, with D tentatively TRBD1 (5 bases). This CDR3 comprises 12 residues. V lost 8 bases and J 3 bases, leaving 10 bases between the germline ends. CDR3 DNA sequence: TGTGCCAGCGGGGGAAGGGACTATGGCTACACCTTC. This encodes CASGGRDYGYTF.

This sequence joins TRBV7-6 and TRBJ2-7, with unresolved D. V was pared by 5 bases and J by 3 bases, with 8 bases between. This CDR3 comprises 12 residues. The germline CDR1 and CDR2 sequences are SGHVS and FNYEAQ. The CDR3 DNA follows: TGTGCCAGCAGCGATGACATCTACGAGCAGTACTTC. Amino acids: CASSDDIYEQYF. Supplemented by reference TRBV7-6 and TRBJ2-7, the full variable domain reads GAGVSQSPRYKVTKRGQDVALRCDPISGHVSLYWYRQALGQGPEFLTYFNYEAQQDKSGLPNDRFSAERPEGSISTLTIQRTEQRDSAMYRCASSDDIYEQYFGPGTRLTVT.

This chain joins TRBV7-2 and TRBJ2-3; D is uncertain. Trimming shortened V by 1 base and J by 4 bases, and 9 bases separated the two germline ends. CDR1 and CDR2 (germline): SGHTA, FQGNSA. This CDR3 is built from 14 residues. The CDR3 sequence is CASSLGAAADTQYF. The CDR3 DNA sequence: TGTGCCAGCAGCTTAGGGGCCGCCGCAGATACGCAGTATTTT.

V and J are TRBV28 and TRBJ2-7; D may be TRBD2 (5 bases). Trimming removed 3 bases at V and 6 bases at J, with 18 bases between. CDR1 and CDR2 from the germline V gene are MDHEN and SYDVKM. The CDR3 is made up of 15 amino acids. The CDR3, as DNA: TGTGCCAGCAGTTTTCTGGCGGCAGGAGGAGTCGAGCAGTACTTC. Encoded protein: CASSFLAAGGVEQYF.

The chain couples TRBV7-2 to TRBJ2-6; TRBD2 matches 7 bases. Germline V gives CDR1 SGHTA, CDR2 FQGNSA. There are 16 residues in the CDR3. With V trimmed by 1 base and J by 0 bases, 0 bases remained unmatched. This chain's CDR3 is CASSLGGGSGANVLTF. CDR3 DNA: TGTGCCAGCAGCTTAGGGGGGGGCTCTGGGGCCAACGTCCTGACTTTC.

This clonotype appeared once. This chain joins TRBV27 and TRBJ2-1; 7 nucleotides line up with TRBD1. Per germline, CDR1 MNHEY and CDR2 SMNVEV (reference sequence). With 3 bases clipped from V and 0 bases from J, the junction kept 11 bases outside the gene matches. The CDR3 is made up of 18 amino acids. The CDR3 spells CASSFRTSGQRSYNEQFF. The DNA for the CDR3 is TGTGCCAGCAGTTTCAGAACATCGGGACAGCGCTCCTACAATGAGCAGTTCTTC.

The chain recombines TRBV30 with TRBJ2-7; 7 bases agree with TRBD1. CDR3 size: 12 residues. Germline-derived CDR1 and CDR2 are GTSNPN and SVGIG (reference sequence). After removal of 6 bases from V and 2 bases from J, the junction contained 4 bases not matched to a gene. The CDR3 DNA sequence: TGTGCCTGCCGTCAGGGGGCCTACGAGCAGTACTTC. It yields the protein CACRQGAYEQYF.

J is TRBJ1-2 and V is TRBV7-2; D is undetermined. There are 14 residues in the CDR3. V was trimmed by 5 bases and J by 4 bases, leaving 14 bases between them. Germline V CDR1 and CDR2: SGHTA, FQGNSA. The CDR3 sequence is CASSPPAATYGYTF. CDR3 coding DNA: TGTGCCAGCAGCCCCCCCGCAGCCACCTATGGCTACACCTTC.

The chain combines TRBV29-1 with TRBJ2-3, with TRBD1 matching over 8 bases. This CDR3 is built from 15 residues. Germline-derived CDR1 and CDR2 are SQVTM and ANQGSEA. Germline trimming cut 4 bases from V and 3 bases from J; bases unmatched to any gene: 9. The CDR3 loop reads CSVVGTGSRTDTQYF. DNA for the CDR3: TGCAGCGTTGTGGGGACAGGATCTAGAACAGATACGCAGTATTTT.

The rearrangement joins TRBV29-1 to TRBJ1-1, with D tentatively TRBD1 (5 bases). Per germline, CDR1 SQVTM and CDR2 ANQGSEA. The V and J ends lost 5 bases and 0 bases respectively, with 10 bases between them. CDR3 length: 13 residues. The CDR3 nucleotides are TGCAGCGTTTGGGGGGGTATGAACACTGAAGCTTTCTTT. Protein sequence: CSVWGGMNTEAFF.

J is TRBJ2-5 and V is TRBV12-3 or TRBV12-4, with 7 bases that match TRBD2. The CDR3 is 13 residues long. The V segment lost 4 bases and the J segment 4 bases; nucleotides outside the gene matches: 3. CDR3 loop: CASSWGGLETQYF. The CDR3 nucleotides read TGTGCCAGCAGTTGGGGGGGTTTAGAGACCCAGTACTTC.

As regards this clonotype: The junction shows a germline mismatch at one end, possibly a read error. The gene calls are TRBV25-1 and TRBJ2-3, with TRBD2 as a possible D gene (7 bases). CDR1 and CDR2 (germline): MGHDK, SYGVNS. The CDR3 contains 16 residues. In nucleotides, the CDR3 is TGTGCCAGCAGTGATAGAGCGGGGCACTGGACAGATACACAGTATTTT. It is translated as CASSDRAGHWTDTQYF.

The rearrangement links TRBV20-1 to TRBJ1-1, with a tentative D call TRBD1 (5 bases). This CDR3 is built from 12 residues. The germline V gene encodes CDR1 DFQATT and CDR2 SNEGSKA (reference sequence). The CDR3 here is CTPRRGDTEAFF. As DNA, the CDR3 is TGCACTCCTAGACGGGGGGACACTGAAGCTTTCTTT.